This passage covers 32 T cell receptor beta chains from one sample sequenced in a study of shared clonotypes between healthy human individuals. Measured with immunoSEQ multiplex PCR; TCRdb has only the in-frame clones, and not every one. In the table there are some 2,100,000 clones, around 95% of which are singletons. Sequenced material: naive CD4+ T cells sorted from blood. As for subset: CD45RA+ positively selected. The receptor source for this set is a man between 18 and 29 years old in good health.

The CDR3 DNA sequence: TGTGCCAGTAGGAGGACCGCAACCGGGGAGCTGTTTTTT. Its translation: CASRRTATGELFF. The chain combines TRBV19 with TRBJ2-2; D call uncertain. The CDR3 extends over 13 amino acids. Germline assignment: CDR1 LNHDA and CDR2 SQIVND (reference sequence). V was cut by 6 bases and J by 5 bases, with 10 bases left in between.

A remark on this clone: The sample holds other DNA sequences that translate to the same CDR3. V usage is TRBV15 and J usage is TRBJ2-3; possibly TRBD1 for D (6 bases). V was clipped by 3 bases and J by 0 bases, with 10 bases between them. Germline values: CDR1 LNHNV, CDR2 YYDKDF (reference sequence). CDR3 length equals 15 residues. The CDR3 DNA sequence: TGTGCCACCAGCAGGGACAGAGCTAGCACAGATACGCAGTATTTT. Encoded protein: CATSRDRASTDTQYF.

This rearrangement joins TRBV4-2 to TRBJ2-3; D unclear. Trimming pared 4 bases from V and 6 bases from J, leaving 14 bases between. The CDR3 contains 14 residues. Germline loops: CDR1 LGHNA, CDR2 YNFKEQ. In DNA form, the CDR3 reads TGTGCCAGCAGCCCACCGACCTCAACGGATACGCAGTATTTT. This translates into CASSPPTSTDTQYF.

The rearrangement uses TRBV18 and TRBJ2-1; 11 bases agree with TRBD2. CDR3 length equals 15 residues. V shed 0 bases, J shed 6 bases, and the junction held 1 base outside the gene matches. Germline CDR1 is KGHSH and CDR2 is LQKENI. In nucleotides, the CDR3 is TGTGCCAGCTCACCACCCCTAGCGGGAGGCAATGAGCAGTTCTTC. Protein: CASSPPLAGGNEQFF.

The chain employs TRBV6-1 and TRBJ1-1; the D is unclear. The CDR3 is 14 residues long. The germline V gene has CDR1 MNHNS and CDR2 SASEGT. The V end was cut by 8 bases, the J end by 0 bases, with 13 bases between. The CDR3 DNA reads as TGTGCCAGCCACTCAACGACGATGAACACTGAAGCTTTCTTT. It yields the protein CASHSTTMNTEAFF.

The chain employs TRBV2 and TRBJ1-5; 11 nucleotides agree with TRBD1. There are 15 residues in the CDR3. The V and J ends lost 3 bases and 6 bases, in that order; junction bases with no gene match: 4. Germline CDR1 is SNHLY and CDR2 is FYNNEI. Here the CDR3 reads CASSEGQGVVQPQHF. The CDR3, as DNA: TGTGCCAGCAGTGAGGGACAGGGGGTAGTTCAGCCCCAGCATTTT.

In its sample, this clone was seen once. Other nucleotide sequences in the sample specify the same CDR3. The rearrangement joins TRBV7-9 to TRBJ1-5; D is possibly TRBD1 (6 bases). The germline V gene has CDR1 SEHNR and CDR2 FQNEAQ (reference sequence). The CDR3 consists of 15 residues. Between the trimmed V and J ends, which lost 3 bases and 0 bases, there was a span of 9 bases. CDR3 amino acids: CASSLGGASNQPQHF. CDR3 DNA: TGTGCCAGCAGCTTGGGGGGGGCTAGCAATCAGCCCCAGCATTTT.

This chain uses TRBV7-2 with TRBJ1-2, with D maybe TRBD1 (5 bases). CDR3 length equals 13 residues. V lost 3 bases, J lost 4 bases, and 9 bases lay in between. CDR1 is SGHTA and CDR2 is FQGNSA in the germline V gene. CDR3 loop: CASSLGPTYGYTF. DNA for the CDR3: TGTGCCAGCAGCTTGGGACCGACCTATGGCTACACCTTC.

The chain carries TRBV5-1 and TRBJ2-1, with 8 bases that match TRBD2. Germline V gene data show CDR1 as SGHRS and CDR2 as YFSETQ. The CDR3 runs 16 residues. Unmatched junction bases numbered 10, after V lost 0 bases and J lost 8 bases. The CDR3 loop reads CASSLAPAGVTDEQFF. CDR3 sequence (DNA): TGCGCCAGCAGCTTGGCCCCAGCGGGAGTTACGGATGAGCAGTTCTTC. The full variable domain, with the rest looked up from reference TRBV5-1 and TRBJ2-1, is KAGVTQTPRYLIKTRGQQVTLSCSPISGHRSVSWYQQTPGQGLQFLFEYFSETQRNKGNFPGRFSGRQFSNSRSEMNVSTLELGDSALYLCASSLAPAGVTDEQFFGPGTRLTVL.

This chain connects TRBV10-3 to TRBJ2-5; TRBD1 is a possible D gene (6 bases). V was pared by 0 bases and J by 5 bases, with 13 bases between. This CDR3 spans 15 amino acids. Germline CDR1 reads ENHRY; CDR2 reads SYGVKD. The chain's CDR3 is CAISESITGMETQYF. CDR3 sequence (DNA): TGTGCCATCAGTGAGTCGATTACAGGGATGGAGACCCAGTACTTC.

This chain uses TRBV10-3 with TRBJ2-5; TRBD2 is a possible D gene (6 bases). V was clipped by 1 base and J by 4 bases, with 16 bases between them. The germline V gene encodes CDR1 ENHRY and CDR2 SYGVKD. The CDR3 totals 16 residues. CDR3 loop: CAISEFPPGLGETQYF. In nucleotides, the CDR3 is TGTGCCATCAGTGAGTTCCCCCCGGGACTCGGAGAGACCCAGTACTTC.

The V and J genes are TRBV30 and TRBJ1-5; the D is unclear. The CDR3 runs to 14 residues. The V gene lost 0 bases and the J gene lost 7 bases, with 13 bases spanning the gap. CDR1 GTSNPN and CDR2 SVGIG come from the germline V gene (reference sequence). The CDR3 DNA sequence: TGTGCCTGGAGTGTAGACCGAACGCCACAGCCCCAGCATTTT. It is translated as CAWSVDRTPQPQHF.

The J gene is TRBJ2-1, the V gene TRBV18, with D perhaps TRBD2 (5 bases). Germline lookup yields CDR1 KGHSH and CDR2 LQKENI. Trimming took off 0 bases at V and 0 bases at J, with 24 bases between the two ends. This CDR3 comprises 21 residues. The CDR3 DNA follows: TGTGCCAGCTCACCACCACCGGGGTACGCGAAGGTTACATCCTCCTACAATGAGCAGTTCTTC. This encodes CASSPPPGYAKVTSSYNEQFF.

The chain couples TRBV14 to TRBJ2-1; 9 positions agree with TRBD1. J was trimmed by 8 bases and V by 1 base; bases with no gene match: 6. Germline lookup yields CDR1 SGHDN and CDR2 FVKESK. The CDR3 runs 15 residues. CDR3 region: CASSQGDRGFDEQFF. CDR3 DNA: TGTGCCAGCAGCCAAGGTGACAGGGGGTTCGATGAGCAGTTCTTC.

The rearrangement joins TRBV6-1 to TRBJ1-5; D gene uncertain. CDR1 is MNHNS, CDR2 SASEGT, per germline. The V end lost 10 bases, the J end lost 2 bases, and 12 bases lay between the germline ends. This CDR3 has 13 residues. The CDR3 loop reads CATGSGGNQPQHF. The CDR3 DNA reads TGTGCCACTGGGTCGGGTGGCAATCAGCCCCAGCATTTT.

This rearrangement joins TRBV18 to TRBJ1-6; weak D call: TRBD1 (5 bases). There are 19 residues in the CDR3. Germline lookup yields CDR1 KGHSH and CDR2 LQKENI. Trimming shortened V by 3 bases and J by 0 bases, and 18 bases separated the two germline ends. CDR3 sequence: CASSPRVVRESSYNSPLHF. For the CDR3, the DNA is TGTGCCAGCTCACCCAGGGTGGTTCGGGAGTCCTCCTATAATTCACCCCTCCACTTT. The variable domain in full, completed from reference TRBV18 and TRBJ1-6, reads NAGVMQNPRHLVRRRGQEARLRCSPMKGHSHVYWYRQLPEEGLKFMVYLQKENIIDESGMPKERFSAEFPKEGPSILRIQQVVRGDSAAYFCASSPRVVRESSYNSPLHFGNGTRLTVT.

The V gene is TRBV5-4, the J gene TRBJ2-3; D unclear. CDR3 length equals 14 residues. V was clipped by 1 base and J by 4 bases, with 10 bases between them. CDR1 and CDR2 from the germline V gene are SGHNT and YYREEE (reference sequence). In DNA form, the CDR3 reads TGTGCCAGCAGCTTGCCCAGCTCTCCAGATACGCAGTATTTT. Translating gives CASSLPSSPDTQYF.

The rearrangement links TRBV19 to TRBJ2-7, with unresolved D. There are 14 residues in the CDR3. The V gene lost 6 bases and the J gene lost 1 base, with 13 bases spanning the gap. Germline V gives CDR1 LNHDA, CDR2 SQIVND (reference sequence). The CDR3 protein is CASRQDPSSYEQYF. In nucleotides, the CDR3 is TGTGCCAGTAGGCAAGACCCTTCTTCCTACGAGCAGTACTTC. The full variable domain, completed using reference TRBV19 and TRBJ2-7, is DGGITQSPKYLFRKEGQNVTLSCEQNLNHDAMYWYRQDPGQGLRLIYYSQIVNDFQKGDIAEGYSVSREKKESFPLTVTSAQKNPTAFYLCASRQDPSSYEQYFGPGTRLTVT.

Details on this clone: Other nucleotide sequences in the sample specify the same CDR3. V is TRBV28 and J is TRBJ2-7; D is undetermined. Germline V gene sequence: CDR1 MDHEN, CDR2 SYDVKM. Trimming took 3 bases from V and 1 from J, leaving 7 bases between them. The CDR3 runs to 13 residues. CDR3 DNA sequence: TGTGCCAGCAGTTTGGGTAGATCCTACGAGCAGTACTTC. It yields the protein CASSLGRSYEQYF.

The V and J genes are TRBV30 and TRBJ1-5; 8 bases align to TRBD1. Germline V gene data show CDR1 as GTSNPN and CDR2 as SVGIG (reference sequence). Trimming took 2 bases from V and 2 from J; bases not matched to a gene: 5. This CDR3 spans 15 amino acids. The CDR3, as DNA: TGTGCCTGGAGTATTGGACAGGGCGGCAATCAGCCCCAGCATTTT. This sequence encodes CAWSIGQGGNQPQHF.

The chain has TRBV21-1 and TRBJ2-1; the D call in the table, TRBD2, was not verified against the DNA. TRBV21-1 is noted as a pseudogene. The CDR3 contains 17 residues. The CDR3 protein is CASSGGALLGNYNEQFF. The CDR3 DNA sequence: TGTGCCAGCAGCGGGGGGGCTCTGCTCGGGAATTACAATGAGCAGTTCTTC.

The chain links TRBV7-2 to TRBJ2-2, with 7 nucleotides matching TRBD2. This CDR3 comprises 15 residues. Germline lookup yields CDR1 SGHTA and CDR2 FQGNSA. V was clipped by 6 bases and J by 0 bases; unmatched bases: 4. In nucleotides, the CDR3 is TGTGCCAGCAGTCCGAGCGGGACGAACACCGGGGAGCTGTTTTTT. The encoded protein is CASSPSGTNTGELFF.

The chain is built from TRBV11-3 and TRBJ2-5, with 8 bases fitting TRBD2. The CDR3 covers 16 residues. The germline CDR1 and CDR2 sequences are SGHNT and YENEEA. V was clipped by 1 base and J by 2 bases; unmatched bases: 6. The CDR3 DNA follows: TGTGCCAGCAGCTTAGGGATGGCGGGGGGACAAGAGACCCAGTACTTC. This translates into CASSLGMAGGQETQYF.

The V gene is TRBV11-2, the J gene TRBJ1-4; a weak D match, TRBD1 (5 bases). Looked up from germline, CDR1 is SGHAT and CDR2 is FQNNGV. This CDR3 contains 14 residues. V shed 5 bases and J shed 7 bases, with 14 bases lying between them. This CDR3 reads CASSQDPGGEKLFF. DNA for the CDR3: TGTGCCAGCAGCCAAGACCCGGGGGGTGAAAAACTGTTTTTT.

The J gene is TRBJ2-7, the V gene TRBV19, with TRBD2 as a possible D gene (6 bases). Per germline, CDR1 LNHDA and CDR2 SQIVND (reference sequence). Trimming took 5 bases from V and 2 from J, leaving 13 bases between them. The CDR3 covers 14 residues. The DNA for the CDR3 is TGTGCCAGTAGTCCGCGGGAAAGGCCCTACGAGCAGTACTTC. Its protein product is CASSPRERPYEQYF.

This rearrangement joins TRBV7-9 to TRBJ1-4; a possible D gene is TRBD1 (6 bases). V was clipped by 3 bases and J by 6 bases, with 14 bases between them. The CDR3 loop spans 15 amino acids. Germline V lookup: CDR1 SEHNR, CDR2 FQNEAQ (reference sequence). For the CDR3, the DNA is TGTGCCAGCAGCTTTGTGGCAGGGGTTGATGAAAAACTGTTTTTT. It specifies CASSFVAGVDEKLFF. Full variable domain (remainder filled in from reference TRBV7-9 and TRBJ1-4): DTGVSQNPRHKITKRGQNVTFRCDPISEHNRLYWYRQTLGQGPEFLTYFQNEAQLEKSRLLSDRFSAERPKGSFSTLEIQRTEQGDSAMYLCASSFVAGVDEKLFFGSGTQLSVL.

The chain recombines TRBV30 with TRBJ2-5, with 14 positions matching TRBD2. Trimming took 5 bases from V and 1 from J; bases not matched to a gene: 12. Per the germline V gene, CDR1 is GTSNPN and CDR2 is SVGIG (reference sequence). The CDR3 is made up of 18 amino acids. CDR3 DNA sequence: TGTGCCTGGCATTCGACTAGCGGGGGGGCCCAACTCCAAGAGACCCAGTACTTC. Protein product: CAWHSTSGGAQLQETQYF.

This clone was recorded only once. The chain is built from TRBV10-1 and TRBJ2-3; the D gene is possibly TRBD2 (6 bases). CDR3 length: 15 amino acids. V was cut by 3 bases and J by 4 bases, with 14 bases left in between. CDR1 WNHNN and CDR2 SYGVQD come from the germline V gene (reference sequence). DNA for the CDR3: TGCGCCAGCAGTGAATCCGGGAGAAGGGCAGATACGCAGTATTTT. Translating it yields CASSESGRRADTQYF.

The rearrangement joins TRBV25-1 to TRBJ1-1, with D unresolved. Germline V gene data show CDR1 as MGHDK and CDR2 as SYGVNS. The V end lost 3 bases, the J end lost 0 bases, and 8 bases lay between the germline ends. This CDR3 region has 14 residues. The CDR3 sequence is CASSETALNTEAFF. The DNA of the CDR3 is TGTGCCAGCAGTGAGACGGCCCTGAACACTGAAGCTTTCTTT.

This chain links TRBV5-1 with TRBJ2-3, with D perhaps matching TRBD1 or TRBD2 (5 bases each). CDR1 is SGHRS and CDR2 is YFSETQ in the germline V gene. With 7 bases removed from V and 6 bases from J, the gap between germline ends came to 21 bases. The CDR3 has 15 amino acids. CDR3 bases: TGCGCCAGCCGCCCCGGGACCTGGACGGCGGATACGCAGTATTTT. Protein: CASRPGTWTADTQYF. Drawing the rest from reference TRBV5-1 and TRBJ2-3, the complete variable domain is KAGVTQTPRYLIKTRGQQVTLSCSPISGHRSVSWYQQTPGQGLQFLFEYFSETQRNKGNFPGRFSGRQFSNSRSEMNVSTLELGDSALYLCASRPGTWTADTQYFGPGTRLTVL.

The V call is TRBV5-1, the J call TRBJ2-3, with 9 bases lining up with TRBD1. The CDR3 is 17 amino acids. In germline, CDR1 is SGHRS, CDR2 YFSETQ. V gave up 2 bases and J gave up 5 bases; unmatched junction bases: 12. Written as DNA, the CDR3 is TGCGCCAGCAGCTTCTTGGGACAGGGACGCCCGGGAGATACGCAGTATTTT. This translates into CASSFLGQGRPGDTQYF.

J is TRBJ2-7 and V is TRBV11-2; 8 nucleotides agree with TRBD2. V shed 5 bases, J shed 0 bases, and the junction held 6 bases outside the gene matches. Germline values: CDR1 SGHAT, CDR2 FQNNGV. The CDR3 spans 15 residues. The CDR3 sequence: CASSITSGSSYEQYF. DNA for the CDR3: TGTGCCAGCAGCATAACTAGCGGTTCCTCCTACGAGCAGTACTTC.